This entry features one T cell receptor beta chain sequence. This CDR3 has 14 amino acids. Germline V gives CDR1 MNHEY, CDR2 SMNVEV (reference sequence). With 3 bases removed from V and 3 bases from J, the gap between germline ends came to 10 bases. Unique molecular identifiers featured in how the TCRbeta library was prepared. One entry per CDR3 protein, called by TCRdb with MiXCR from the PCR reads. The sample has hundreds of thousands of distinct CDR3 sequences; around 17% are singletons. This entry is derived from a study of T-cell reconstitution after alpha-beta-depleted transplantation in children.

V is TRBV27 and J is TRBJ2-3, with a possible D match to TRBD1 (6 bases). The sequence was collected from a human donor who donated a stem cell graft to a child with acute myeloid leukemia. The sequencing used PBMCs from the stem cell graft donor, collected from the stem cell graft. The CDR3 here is CASSFNRATDTQYF. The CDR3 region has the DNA TGTGCCAGCAGTTTCAACAGGGCGACAGATACGCAGTATTTT.